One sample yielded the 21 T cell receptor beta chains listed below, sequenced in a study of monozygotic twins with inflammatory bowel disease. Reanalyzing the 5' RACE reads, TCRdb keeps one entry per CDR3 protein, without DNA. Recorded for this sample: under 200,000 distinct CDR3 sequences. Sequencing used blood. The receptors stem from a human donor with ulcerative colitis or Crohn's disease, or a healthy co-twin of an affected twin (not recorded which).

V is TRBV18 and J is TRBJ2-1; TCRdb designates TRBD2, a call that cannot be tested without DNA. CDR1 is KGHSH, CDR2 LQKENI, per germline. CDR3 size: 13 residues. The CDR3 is CASLRGGFGEQFF. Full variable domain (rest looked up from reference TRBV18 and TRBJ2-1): NAGVMQNPRHLVRRRGQEARLRCSPMKGHSHVYWYRQLPEEGLKFMVYLQKENIIDESGMPKERFSAEFPKEGPSILRIQQVVRGDSAAYFCASLRGGFGEQFFGPGTRLTVL.

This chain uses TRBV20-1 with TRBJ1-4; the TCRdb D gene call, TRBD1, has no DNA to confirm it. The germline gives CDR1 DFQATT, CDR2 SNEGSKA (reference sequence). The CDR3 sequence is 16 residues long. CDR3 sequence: CSARDGTGGRNEKLFF.

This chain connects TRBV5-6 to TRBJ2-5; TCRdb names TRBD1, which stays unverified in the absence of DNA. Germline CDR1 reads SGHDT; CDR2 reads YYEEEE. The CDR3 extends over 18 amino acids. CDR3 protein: CASSLVLDRYSLQETQYF.

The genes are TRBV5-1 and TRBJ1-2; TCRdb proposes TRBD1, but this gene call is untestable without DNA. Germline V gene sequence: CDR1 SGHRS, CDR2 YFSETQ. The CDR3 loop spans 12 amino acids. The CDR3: CASSARQDGYTF.

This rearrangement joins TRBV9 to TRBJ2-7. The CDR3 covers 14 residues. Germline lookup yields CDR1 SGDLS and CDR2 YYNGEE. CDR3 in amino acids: CASSPHFSSYEQYF.

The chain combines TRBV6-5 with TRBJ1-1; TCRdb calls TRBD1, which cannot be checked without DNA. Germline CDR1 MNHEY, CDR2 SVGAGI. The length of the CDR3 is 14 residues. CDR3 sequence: CASSYSEGHTEAFF.

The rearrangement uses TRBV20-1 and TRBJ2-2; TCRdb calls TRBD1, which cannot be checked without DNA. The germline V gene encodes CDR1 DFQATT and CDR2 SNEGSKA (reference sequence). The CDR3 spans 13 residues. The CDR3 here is CSAGGRGTGELFF.

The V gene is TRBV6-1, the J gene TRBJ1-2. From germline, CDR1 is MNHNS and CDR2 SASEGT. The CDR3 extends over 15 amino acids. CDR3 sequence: CASSRGPEDEHGYTF.

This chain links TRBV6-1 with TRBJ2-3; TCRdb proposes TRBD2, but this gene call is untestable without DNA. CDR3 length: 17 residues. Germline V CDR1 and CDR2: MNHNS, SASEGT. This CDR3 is CASSAISGTSGTDTQYF.

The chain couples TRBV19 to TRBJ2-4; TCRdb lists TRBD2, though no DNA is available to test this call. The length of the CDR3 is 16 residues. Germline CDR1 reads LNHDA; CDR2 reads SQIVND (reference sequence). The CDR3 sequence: CASSISGNYPRNIQYF.

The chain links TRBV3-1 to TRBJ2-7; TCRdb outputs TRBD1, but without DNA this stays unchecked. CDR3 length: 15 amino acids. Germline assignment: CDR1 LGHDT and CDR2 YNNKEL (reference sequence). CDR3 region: CASSHEGGYSRERDF.

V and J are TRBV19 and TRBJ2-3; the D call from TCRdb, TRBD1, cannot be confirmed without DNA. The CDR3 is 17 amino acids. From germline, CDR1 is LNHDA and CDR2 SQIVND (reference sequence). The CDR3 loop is CASSIGGTGDGTDTQYF.

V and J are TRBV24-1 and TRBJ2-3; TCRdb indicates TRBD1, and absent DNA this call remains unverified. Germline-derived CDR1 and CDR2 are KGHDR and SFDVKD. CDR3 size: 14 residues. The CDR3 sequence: CATSVSGGLNTQYF.

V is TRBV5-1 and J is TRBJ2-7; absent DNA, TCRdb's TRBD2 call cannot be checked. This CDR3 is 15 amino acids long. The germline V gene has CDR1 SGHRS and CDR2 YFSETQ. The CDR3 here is CASSPGLAGGSTENF. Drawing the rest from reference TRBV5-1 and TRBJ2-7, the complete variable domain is KAGVTQTPRYLIKTRGQQVTLSCSPISGHRSVSWYQQTPGQGLQFLFEYFSETQRNKGNFPGRFSGRQFSNSRSEMNVSTLELGDSALYLCASSPGLAGGSTENFGPGTRLTVT.

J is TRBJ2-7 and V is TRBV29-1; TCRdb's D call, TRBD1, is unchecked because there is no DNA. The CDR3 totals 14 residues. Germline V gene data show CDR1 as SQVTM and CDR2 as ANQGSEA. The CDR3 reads CSVVGQGARREQYF.

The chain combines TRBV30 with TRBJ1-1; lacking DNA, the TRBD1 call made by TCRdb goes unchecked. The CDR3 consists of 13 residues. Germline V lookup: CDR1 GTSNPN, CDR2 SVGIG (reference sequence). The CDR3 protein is CAWAGTLNTEAFF.

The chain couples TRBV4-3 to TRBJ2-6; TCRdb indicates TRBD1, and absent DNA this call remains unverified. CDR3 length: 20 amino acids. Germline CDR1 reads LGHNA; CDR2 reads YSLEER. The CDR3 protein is CASSQESLTGPSSGANVLTF.

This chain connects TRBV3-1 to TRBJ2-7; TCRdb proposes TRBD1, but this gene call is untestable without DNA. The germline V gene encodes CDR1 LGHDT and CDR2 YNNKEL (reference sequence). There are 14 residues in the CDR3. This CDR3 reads CASTGTGGAYEQYF.

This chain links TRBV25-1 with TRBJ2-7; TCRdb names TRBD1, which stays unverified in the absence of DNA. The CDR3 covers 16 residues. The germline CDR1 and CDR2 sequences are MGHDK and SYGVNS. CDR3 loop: CASSEPVRGSSGEQYF.

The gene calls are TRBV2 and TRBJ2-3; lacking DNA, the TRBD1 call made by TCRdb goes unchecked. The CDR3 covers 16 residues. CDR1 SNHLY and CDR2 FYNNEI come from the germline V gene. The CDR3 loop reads CASIWAGATRTDTQYF.

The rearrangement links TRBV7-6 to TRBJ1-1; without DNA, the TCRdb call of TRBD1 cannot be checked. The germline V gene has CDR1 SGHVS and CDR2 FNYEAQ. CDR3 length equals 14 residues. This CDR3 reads CASSLRDRVTEAFF.